A selection of T cell receptor beta chains follows, all from one sample in a study of blood T cell repertoires in COVID-19. TCRdb's table, derived via immunoSEQ multiplex PCR, lists solely in-frame clones and lacks some. Here the sample spans hundreds of thousands of clones, around 88% being singletons. Input material: PBMCs or T cells enriched from blood (not recorded which). Receptor source: a woman in her thirties or forties who had recovered from COVID-19. Both conserved end residues are part of each CDR3. D genes are given only for firm matches. Part of the rows lack a size; the others show once, few, many or a class for expanded clones.

v_gene: TRBV15
j_gene: TRBJ2-7
abundance: .
d_gene: TRBD2
CDR3aa: CATMGRGRHEQYF
CDR3nt: TGTGCCACCATGGGGCGCGGGAGGCACGAGCAGTACTTC

v_gene: TRBV7-8
j_gene: TRBJ1-1
abundance: .
d_gene: .
CDR3aa: CASSKLGGNTEAFF
CDR3nt: TGTGCCAGCAGCAAACTTGGTGGGAACACTGAAGCTTTCTTT

v_gene: TRBV29-1
j_gene: TRBJ1-1
abundance: .
d_gene: .
CDR3aa: CSATMTANTEAFF
CDR3nt: TGCAGCGCCACAATGACAGCGAACACTGAAGCTTTCTTT

v_gene: TRBV5-1
j_gene: TRBJ2-7
abundance: .
d_gene: TRBD1
CDR3aa: CASSSTGAYEQYF
CDR3nt: TGCGCCAGCAGCAGCACAGGGGCCTACGAGCAGTACTTC

v_gene: TRBV5-1
j_gene: TRBJ2-1
abundance: .
d_gene: .
CDR3aa: CASSLTGSYNEQFF
CDR3nt: TGCGCCAGCAGCTTGACGGGCTCCTACAATGAGCAGTTCTTC

v_gene: TRBV7-3
j_gene: TRBJ1-1
abundance: .
d_gene: TRBD1
CDR3aa: CASSYRDRAGTEAFF
CDR3nt: TGTGCCAGCAGCTACCGGGACAGGGCTGGCACTGAAGCTTTCTTT

v_gene: TRBV7-2
j_gene: TRBJ2-5
abundance: .
d_gene: .
CDR3aa: CASSFWPSAGPRETQYF
CDR3nt: TGTGCCAGCAGCTTCTGGCCCAGCGCGGGTCCGAGGGAGACCCAGTACTTC

v_gene: TRBV25-1
j_gene: TRBJ2-7
abundance: .
d_gene: .
CDR3aa: CASQSWVGADEQYF
CDR3nt: TGTGCCAGCCAATCCTGGGTGGGAGCCGACGAGCAGTACTTC

v_gene: TRBV18
j_gene: TRBJ2-1
abundance: .
d_gene: TRBD2
CDR3aa: CASSPPSGSSYNEQFF
CDR3nt: TGTGCCAGCTCACCACCTAGCGGGAGCTCCTACAATGAGCAGTTCTTC

v_gene: TRBV4-2
j_gene: TRBJ2-7
abundance: .
d_gene: .
CDR3aa: CASSQDWGGAAQYEQYF
CDR3nt: TGTGCCAGCAGCCAAGATTGGGGGGGGGCGGCTCAGTACGAGCAGTACTTC

v_gene: TRBV7-2
j_gene: TRBJ1-6
abundance: once
d_gene: .
CDR3aa: CASSLAKGGSPLHF
CDR3nt: TGTGCCAGCAGCTTAGCGAAGGGGGGGTCACCCCTCCACTTT

v_gene: TRBV20-1
j_gene: TRBJ2-7
abundance: .
d_gene: .
CDR3aa: CSARSVEQYF
CDR3nt: TGCAGTGCTAGATCAGTGGAGCAGTACTTC

v_gene: TRBV11-3
j_gene: TRBJ2-4
abundance: .
d_gene: .
CDR3aa: CASSLSPKNIQYF
CDR3nt: TGTGCCAGCAGCTTGAGTCCCAAAAACATTCAGTACTTC

v_gene: TRBV27
j_gene: TRBJ2-1
abundance: .
d_gene: .
CDR3aa: CASSPIPGTYNEQFF
CDR3nt: TGTGCCAGCAGTCCCATACCCGGGACTTACAATGAGCAGTTCTTC

v_gene: TRBV7-9
j_gene: TRBJ1-2
abundance: .
d_gene: .
CDR3aa: CASSLDRGSYTF
CDR3nt: TGTGCCAGCAGCTTAGATCGAGGTAGCTACACCTTC

v_gene: TRBV7-6
j_gene: TRBJ2-7
abundance: .
d_gene: TRBD2
CDR3aa: CASSSPTSGRNEQYF
CDR3nt: TGTGCCAGCAGCTCCCCGACTAGCGGGAGAAACGAGCAGTACTTC

v_gene: TRBV28
j_gene: TRBJ1-4
abundance: .
d_gene: .
CDR3aa: CASSLYRRGDEKLFF
CDR3nt: TGTGCCAGCAGTTTATACCGCAGGGGTGATGAAAAACTGTTTTTT

v_gene: TRBV28
j_gene: TRBJ1-1
abundance: .
d_gene: TRBD1
CDR3aa: CASSSFGRGLDTEAFF
CDR3nt: TGTGCCAGCAGTTCGTTTGGCAGGGGGCTGGACACTGAAGCTTTCTTT

v_gene: TRBV7-2
j_gene: TRBJ1-4
abundance: .
d_gene: .
CDR3aa: CASSLGGGGGEKLFF
CDR3nt: TGTGCCAGCAGCTTAGGGGGTGGAGGTGGTGAAAAACTGTTTTTT

v_gene: TRBV5-3
j_gene: TRBJ1-2
abundance: few
d_gene: .
CDR3aa: CARSLLLQTAEYEYTF
CDR3nt: TGTGCCAGAAGCTTGCTTCTCCAGACCGCGGAATATGAGTACACCTTC

v_gene: TRBV7-2
j_gene: TRBJ2-1
abundance: .
d_gene: TRBD2
CDR3aa: CASSLDGGRGNEQFF
CDR3nt: TGTGCCAGTAGCTTAGACGGCGGGAGGGGTAATGAGCAGTTCTTC

v_gene: TRBV19
j_gene: TRBJ2-5
abundance: .
d_gene: TRBD2
CDR3aa: CASSPSGSETQYF
CDR3nt: TGTGCCAGTAGTCCAAGCGGGAGTGAGACCCAGTACTTC

v_gene: TRBV4-1
j_gene: TRBJ1-1
abundance: .
d_gene: TRBD1
CDR3aa: CASSQRTGGRNTEAFF
CDR3nt: TGCGCCAGCAGCCAACGCACAGGGGGCAGAAACACTGAAGCTTTCTTT

v_gene: TRBV7-9
j_gene: TRBJ2-4
abundance: .
d_gene: .
CDR3aa: CASSPSKNIQYF
CDR3nt: TGTGCCAGCAGCCCTAGTAAAAACATTCAGTACTTC

v_gene: TRBV28
j_gene: TRBJ1-4
abundance: .
d_gene: .
CDR3aa: CATSGEKLFF
CDR3nt: TGTGCCACCTCAGGAGAAAAACTGTTTTTT

v_gene: TRBV5-8
j_gene: TRBJ2-3
abundance: .
d_gene: .
CDR3aa: CASSYERGTDTQYF
CDR3nt: TGTGCCAGCAGCTATGAAAGAGGAACAGATACGCAGTATTTT

v_gene: TRBV4-1
j_gene: TRBJ2-7
abundance: .
d_gene: TRBD2
CDR3aa: CASSREGLAAYEQYF
CDR3nt: TGCGCCAGCAGCCGGGAGGGACTAGCGGCCTACGAGCAGTACTTC

v_gene: TRBV5-1
j_gene: TRBJ1-4
abundance: .
d_gene: .
CDR3aa: CASSLVAATNEKLFF
CDR3nt: TGCGCCAGCAGCTTGGTGGCAGCAACTAATGAAAAACTGTTTTTT

v_gene: TRBV7-3
j_gene: TRBJ2-5
abundance: .
d_gene: .
CDR3aa: CASSATGQETQYF
CDR3nt: TGTGCCAGCAGCGCCACGGGGCAAGAGACCCAGTACTTC

v_gene: TRBV4-2
j_gene: TRBJ2-7
abundance: .
d_gene: TRBD1
CDR3aa: CASSQDLRDRAYEQYF
CDR3nt: TGTGCCAGCAGCCAAGACCTCCGGGACAGGGCCTACGAGCAGTACTTC

v_gene: TRBV4-2
j_gene: TRBJ2-2
abundance: .
d_gene: .
CDR3aa: CASSGGPGELFF
CDR3nt: TGTGCCAGCAGCGGAGGTCCCGGGGAGCTGTTTTTT

v_gene: TRBV30
j_gene: TRBJ1-2
abundance: .
d_gene: .
CDR3aa: CAWSIGQGYTF
CDR3nt: TGTGCCTGGAGTATAGGACAAGGCTACACCTTC

v_gene: TRBV5-4
j_gene: TRBJ1-1
abundance: .
d_gene: .
CDR3aa: CASSPTLTGNTEAFF
CDR3nt: TGTGCCAGCAGCCCTACTCTGACAGGGAACACTGAAGCTTTCTTT

v_gene: TRBV6-4
j_gene: TRBJ1-2
abundance: .
d_gene: .
CDR3aa: CASRNRAGGGYTF
CDR3nt: TGTGCCAGCAGGAACCGGGCCGGAGGGGGCTACACCTTC

v_gene: TRBV13
j_gene: TRBJ1-2
abundance: .
d_gene: TRBD1
CDR3aa: CASRDRQVRYGYTF
CDR3nt: TGTGCCAGCAGGGACAGGCAGGTTCGCTATGGCTACACCTTC

v_gene: TRBV7-9
j_gene: TRBJ2-3
abundance: .
d_gene: TRBD2
CDR3aa: CASSGRAEAGVTDTQYF
CDR3nt: TGTGCCAGCAGCGGCCGGGCCGAGGCGGGAGTCACAGATACGCAGTATTTT

v_gene: TRBV20-1
j_gene: TRBJ2-1
abundance: .
d_gene: .
CDR3aa: CSAPQYNEQFF
CDR3nt: TGCAGTGCTCCACAATACAATGAGCAGTTCTTC

v_gene: TRBV7-3
j_gene: TRBJ2-7
abundance: .
d_gene: TRBD1
CDR3aa: CASSLHRGYEQYF
CDR3nt: TGTGCCAGCAGCTTACACAGGGGGTACGAGCAGTACTTC

v_gene: TRBV28
j_gene: TRBJ2-1
abundance: .
d_gene: TRBD1
CDR3aa: CASSLLGTGGNEQFF
CDR3nt: TGTGCCAGCAGTTTGCTCGGGACAGGGGGCAATGAGCAGTTCTTC

v_gene: TRBV19
j_gene: TRBJ1-1
abundance: .
d_gene: TRBD1
CDR3aa: CASKGQDLLNTEAFF
CDR3nt: TGTGCCAGTAAAGGACAGGACCTTCTGAACACTGAAGCTTTCTTT

v_gene: TRBV11-2
j_gene: TRBJ2-7
abundance: .
d_gene: TRBD2
CDR3aa: CASSRQAGGSYEQYF
CDR3nt: TGTGCCAGCAGCCGGCAGGCGGGAGGGTCCTACGAGCAGTACTTC

v_gene: TRBV5-4
j_gene: TRBJ2-1
abundance: .
d_gene: TRBD1
CDR3aa: CASSFRTGANEQFF
CDR3nt: TGTGCCAGCAGCTTTCGGACAGGGGCGAATGAGCAGTTCTTC

v_gene: TRBV9
j_gene: TRBJ2-2
abundance: few
d_gene: .
CDR3aa: CASSLSGGYTGELFF
CDR3nt: TGTGCCAGCAGCTTAAGTGGGGGGTACACCGGGGAGCTGTTTTTT

v_gene: TRBV7-7
j_gene: TRBJ2-3
abundance: .
d_gene: TRBD2
CDR3aa: CASSHSGSPTDTQYF
CDR3nt: TGTGCTAGCAGCCATAGCGGGAGCCCCACAGATACGCAGTATTTT

v_gene: TRBV18
j_gene: TRBJ2-1
abundance: .
d_gene: .
CDR3aa: CASSLQGGDEQFF
CDR3nt: TGTGCCAGCTCACTACAGGGGGGGGATGAGCAGTTCTTC

v_gene: TRBV7-8
j_gene: TRBJ1-3
abundance: .
d_gene: TRBD1
CDR3aa: CASSPIRGTASGNTIYF
CDR3nt: TGTGCCAGCAGCCCTATCCGAGGGACAGCTTCTGGAAACACCATATATTTT

v_gene: TRBV20-1
j_gene: TRBJ1-1
abundance: .
d_gene: .
CDR3aa: CSAPTPTEAFF
CDR3nt: TGCAGTGCCCCGACACCCACTGAAGCTTTCTTT

v_gene: TRBV6-5
j_gene: TRBJ1-2
abundance: .
d_gene: .
CDR3aa: CASTKTGGWNGYTF
CDR3nt: TGTGCCAGCACCAAAACGGGGGGTTGGAACGGCTACACCTTC

v_gene: TRBV6-2/TRBV6-3
j_gene: TRBJ2-1
abundance: .
d_gene: TRBD2
CDR3aa: CASSLIGGSAEQFF
CDR3nt: TGTGCCAGCAGTTTGATTGGCGGGAGCGCTGAGCAGTTCTTC